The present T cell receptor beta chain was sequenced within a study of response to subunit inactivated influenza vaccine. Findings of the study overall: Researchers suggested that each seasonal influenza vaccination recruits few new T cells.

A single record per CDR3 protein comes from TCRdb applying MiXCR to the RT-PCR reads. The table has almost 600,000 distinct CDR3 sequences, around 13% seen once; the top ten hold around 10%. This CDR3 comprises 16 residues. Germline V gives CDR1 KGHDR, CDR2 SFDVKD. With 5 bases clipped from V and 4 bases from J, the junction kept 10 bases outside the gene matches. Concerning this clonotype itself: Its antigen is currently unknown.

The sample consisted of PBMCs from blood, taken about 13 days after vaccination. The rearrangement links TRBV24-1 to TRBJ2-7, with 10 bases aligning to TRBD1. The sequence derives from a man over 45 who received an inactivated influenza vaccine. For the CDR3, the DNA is TGTGCCACCAGTGCCGGACCGGGACAGGGGTATTACGAGCAGTACTTC. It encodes CATSAGPGQGYYEQYF.